This TCR beta chain appears in the sequencing data of a study of blood T cell repertoires in COVID-19. For the study at large: Samples representing acute and convalescent COVID-19 were sourced from the United States, Italy and Spain. PBMCs, B-cell-depleted T cells, or T cells provided the cDNA or gDNA that made up the material.

This clone was seen only a few times. The repertoire was sequenced with immunoSEQ multiplex PCR; TCRdb's copy has only in-frame clones and lacks some. The sample carries tens of thousands of clones, roughly 78% recorded once. The source material was peripheral blood. The sequence came from a man older than 75 with active or convalescent COVID-19.

CDR3 in DNA: TGTGCCAGCAGTGAATTAGAGACAGGGGTACGGATGGGTGCCGGGGAGCTGTTTTTT. It is translated as CASSELETGVRMGAGELFF. V gene TRBV6-1 combines with J gene TRBJ2-2; 8 bases align to TRBD1. The CDR3 covers 19 residues. Germline V lookup: CDR1 MNHNS, CDR2 SASEGT. The trim removed 2 bases at V and 6 bases at J, leaving 17 bases unmatched.